This T cell receptor beta chain stems from a study of Ad26.COV2.S vaccination and SARS-CoV-2 variants (dated by TCRdb to the early 2020s). Turning to the overall study: Sequencing of the TCRbeta repertoire served to evaluate the specificity and breadth of SARS-CoV-2-reactive T cell receptors following Ad26.COV2.S vaccination. A total of approximately 30 samples were included in the TCR-sequenced set, comprising roughly 19 Ad26.COV2.S vaccine recipients, 5 placebo recipients and 8 SARS-CoV-2 convalescent individuals.

CDR3 length: 15 amino acids, cysteine to phenylalanine. Only the CDR3 region is kept as DNA, spanning 45 bases read in frame from base 1. V drops 2 bases and J drops 9 bases, leaving 17 bases in between. CDR1 and CDR2 were assigned from the germline V gene (reference sequence) as GTSNPN and SVGIG. This clone was detected a few times. Which antigen it targets is not known. No base-level quality is on record; no much larger clone is a single base apart. TCRbeta CDR3 regions were sequenced with the immunoSEQ Assay. After extraction, genomic DNA underwent amplification by bias-controlled multiplex PCR, followed by high-throughput sequencing. The authors' pipeline ran thus. To quantify the absolute abundance of every unique TCRbeta CDR3 region, sequences were collapsed and filtered. T cell fraction was estimated by normalizing TCRbeta template counts to usable DNA, with usable DNA measured through amplification of reference genes found in all nucleated cells. Repertoire TCRs were annotated as SARS-CoV-2-specific by exact matching of V gene, CDR3 amino acid sequence and J gene to a known reactive TCR set. The reference SARS-CoV-2 TCR set was obtained from MIRA and was filtered for enrichment in COVID-19-positive ImmuneCODE repertoires, whereby public or cross-reactive TCRs were removed. Based on the MIRA antigens, annotated TCRs were further analysed at the level of specific ORF or position within ORF. Depth was the summed frequency of annotated unique rearrangements, while breadth was defined as annotated unique rearrangements over total unique productive rearrangements. TCR breadth was compared between groups using two-sided Wilcoxon rank-sum tests. The table was pulled from immuneACCESS by TCRdb, which kept in-frame rearrangements only. Such tables lose some clones; where checked, under half of the loss comes from unresolved V genes, and the rest has no known cause. The DNA was the basis for D and trimming; V, J and clone size are from that table. The sample has over 110,000 clones on record, roughly 90% of them singletons. In total, the top ten clones hold approximately 5% of the sample.

The investigation overall reported the following: After vaccination, spike-specific CD8+ and CD4+ T cell responses were reported to show substantial breadth. Vaccine and placebo recipients had similar non-spike TCR breadth, a finding consistent with the vaccine containing only spike. Higher spike-specific TCR breadth was observed in Ad26.COV2.S recipients than in placebo recipients (P = 0.0014). It was noted by the authors that total T cell responses may have been underestimated by the TCR breadth and depth analyses.

Reading the label with the study, this specimen's time point is: individuals recovered from natural SARS-CoV-2 infection. The TCR sequence derives from a human donor who had recovered from COVID-19. The sequence is built from TRBV30 and TRBJ1-6, with a weak D call of TRBD1 (6 bases match). Sequenced here: peripheral blood, sampled after recovery from COVID-19. The bases are TGTGCCTGGAGTAAAGGGGGGATAGTCGGTTCACCCCTCCACTTT. This codes for CAWSKGGIVGSPLHF. Reference TRBV30 and TRBJ1-6 proteins supply the regions before and after the CDR3; the full variable domain is: SQTIHQWPATLVQPVGSPLSLECTVEGTSNPNLYWYRQAAGRGLQLLFYSVGIGQISSEVPQNLSASRPQDRQFILSSKKLLLSDSGFYLCAWSKGGIVGSPLHFGNGTRLTVT.